This entry features one T cell receptor (beta chain) sequence. Its antigen target is currently unknown. No much larger clone exists at a distance of one base, and base qualities are not known. Unmatched junction bases come to 9, with V trimmed by 4 bases and J by 3 bases. The CDR3 runs 16 amino acids, cysteine and phenylalanine included. Left in the record is the CDR3 DNA by itself, 48 bases read in frame from the first base. CDR1 and CDR2 are read off the germline V gene as SGHRS and YFSETQ. Collaborating institutions collected whole blood in K2EDTA tubes following their own protocols. For TCRbeta analysis, collaborator samples were shipped as frozen whole blood, as isolated PBMCs, or as DNA extracted from either sample type. The immunoSEQ Assay, a bias-controlled multiplex PCR, was used to amplify TCRbeta CDR3 regions from genomic DNA. The published analysis was carried out like this. The number of nucleated cells in each sample was estimated by amplification of reference gene primers within the assay. To quantify the absolute abundance of each unique TCRbeta CDR3 rearrangement, sequence reads were collapsed and filtered. For each sample, productive Simpson clonality was calculated as the square root of Simpson's diversity index across productive rearrangements. TCRdb holds this immuneACCESS table with in-frame rearrangements only. Some clones are missing; in checked studies, unresolved V genes explain under half, and the rest has no known cause. The DNA gave D and trimming, while V, J and clone size come from that table. The table for this sample lists 80,000 to 100,000 clones; approximately 86% of them were counted only once. 10% of the sample belongs to the ten largest clones.

These data originate in a study of blood T cell repertoires in COVID-19 (TCRdb year 2020). About the investigation overall: Collaborator samples came from the United States, Italy and Spain and covered acute and convalescent phases of COVID-19. The prospective study material was composed of cDNA or gDNA derived from T cells, B-cell-depleted T cells, or PBMCs. The dataset comprised deeply sampled blood TCRbeta repertoires from subjects exposed to, actively infected with, or recovered from COVID-19. A freely available public database, intended as a resource for researchers studying the immune response to SARS-CoV-2, is where the repertoires were released. Samples were obtained from the ongoing ImmuneRACE study (first 160 participants) and from 1,000 to 1,500 subjects provided by 6 global collaborators. A de-identified subject ID, COVID-19 status, age in years and sex were almost always included in the sample metadata. Where HLA class I and class II types were available, the types were taken from metadata supplied by the sample provider, not from assay-based typing. Overall results and qualifications from the work: How much clinical and demographic metadata was included differed by source and by participant, and the metadata was provided uncurated.

The receptor was derived from a man aged 50 to 59 with acute or convalescent COVID-19. The chain employs TRBV5-1 and TRBJ2-2, with 7 middle bases fitting TRBD1. The sequenced sample was peripheral blood. The CDR3 here reads CASSRWTGADTGELFF. The DNA sequence follows: TGCGCCAGCAGCCGATGGACAGGCGCGGACACCGGGGAGCTGTTTTTT.